Described below is a single T cell receptor beta chain sequence and its context. RNA transcripts served as the template for amplifying TCR beta CDR3 regions. A first-round RT-PCR of the TCR CDR3 used the HTBI primer set. TCRdb re-analysed the multiplex PCR reads in MiXCR, keeping a single row per CDR3 protein. This table has around 600,000 distinct CDR3 sequences, about 15% appearing once. Trimming left V 4 bases short and J 0 bases short, with 10 bases between. Germline CDR1 is KGHDR and CDR2 is SFDVKD. The CDR3 contains 15 residues. This specimen belongs to a study of T cells in Graves' hyperthyroidism and ophthalmopathy.

The chain has TRBV24-1 and TRBJ2-3, with D unclear. The origin of this receptor is a woman aged 50 to 60 with Graves' ophthalmopathy. Sequencing was carried out using blood. CDR3 bases: TGTGCCACCAGTGACTTCGGTAGTAGCACAGATACGCAGTATTTT. It encodes CATSDFGSSTDTQYF.